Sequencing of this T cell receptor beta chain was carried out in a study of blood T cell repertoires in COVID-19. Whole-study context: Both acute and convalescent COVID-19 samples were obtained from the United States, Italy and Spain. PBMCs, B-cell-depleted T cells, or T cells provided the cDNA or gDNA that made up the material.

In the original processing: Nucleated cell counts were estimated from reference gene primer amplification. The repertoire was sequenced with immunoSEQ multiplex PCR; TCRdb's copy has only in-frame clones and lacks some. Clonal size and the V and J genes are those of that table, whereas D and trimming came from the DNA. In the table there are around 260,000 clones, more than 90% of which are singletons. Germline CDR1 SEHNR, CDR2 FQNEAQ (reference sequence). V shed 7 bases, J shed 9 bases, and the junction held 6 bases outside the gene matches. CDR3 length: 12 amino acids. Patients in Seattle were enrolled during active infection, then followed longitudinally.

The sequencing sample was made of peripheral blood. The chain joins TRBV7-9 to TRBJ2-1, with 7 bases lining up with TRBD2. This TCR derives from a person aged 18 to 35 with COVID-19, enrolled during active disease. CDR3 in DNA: TGTGCCAGCACCTCGGGGGGAGTTGAGCAGTTCTTC. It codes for CASTSGGVEQFF.